This TCR beta chain was obtained from a study of multiple sclerosis patients with progressive multifocal leukoencephalopathy. Study findings and constraints: TRBV and TRBJ usage showed no common pattern when PML developed. PML-onset expanded TRB clones were detectable before and during natalizumab therapy.

Noted time point: before natalizumab initiation. Prior interferon beta treatment was universal, and the PML patients were all female. Assay: immunoSEQ multiplex PCR; the TCRdb copy retains only in-frame clones and omits some. This table has fewer than 40,000 clones, about 88% appearing once. To note about this clone: Its antigen is not identified. Different DNA sequences within this sample yield the same CDR3.

V lost 7 bases and J lost 6, with 18 bases in between. CDR1 and CDR2 from the germline V gene are SQVTM and ANQGSEA. The CDR3 contains 14 residues. Specimen: PBMCs. The TCR sequence derives from a human donor with multiple sclerosis. The chain joins TRBV29-1 to TRBJ2-2; D assignment may be TRBD1 or TRBD2 (7 bases each). The CDR3 region is CSGRYQGGSGELFF. For the CDR3, the DNA is TGCAGCGGGCGTTATCAGGGGGGGTCCGGGGAGCTGTTTTTT.